These 4 T cell receptor beta chains were all obtained from the same sample, sequenced in a study of OX40 agonist ivuxolimab in advanced cancers. Assay used: immunoSEQ multiplex PCR; TCRdb lists only in-frame clones, some missing. The table lists 79,000 or so clones, roughly 85% of them singletons. The specimen comprised CD4+ or CD8+ T cells sorted from blood, sampled in a trial of the OX40 agonist ivuxolimab. Receptors were obtained from an adult with an advanced solid tumor such as melanoma, head and neck, liver or kidney cancer.

This clone was picked up one time. The genes are TRBV7-9 and TRBJ2-2, with TRBD2 identical over 11 bases. Germline loops: CDR1 SEHNR, CDR2 FQNEAQ (reference sequence). CDR3 length: 18 amino acids. Losses at the gene ends were 4 bases for V and 3 bases for J; bases not matched to a gene: 10. CDR3 bases: TGTGCCAGCAGCTCCCGGGGAGTGACTAGCGGGGACACCGGGGAGCTGTTTTTT. This translates into CASSSRGVTSGDTGELFF.

The chain uses TRBV7-8 and TRBJ2-1, with D tentatively TRBD2 (5 bases). Deletions cut 2 bases from V and 1 base from J, with 9 bases between. The CDR3 covers 15 residues. Germline V gene data show CDR1 as SGHVS and CDR2 as FQNEAQ. The CDR3 protein is CASSLLRGSYNEQFF. The CDR3 region has the DNA TGTGCCAGCAGCTTACTACGGGGATCCTACAATGAGCAGTTCTTC.

The chain recombines TRBV4-2 with TRBJ1-2; tentatively, D is TRBD1 (5 bases). The CDR3 has 15 amino acids. Trimming took 4 bases from V and 7 from J, leaving 19 bases between them. Germline-derived CDR1 and CDR2 are LGHNA and YNFKEQ. The CDR3 reads CASSLLGGRTSGYTF. The CDR3 DNA is TGTGCCAGCAGCCTGCTTGGGGGGAGAACTAGTGGCTACACCTTC.

This clone was found once. This sequence joins TRBV5-6 and TRBJ2-7; no clear D. CDR1 and CDR2 (germline): SGHDT, YYEEEE. Trimming pared 3 bases from V and 4 bases from J, leaving 5 bases between. This CDR3 comprises 11 residues. CDR3 amino acids: CASSSWYEQYF. For the CDR3, the DNA is TGTGCCAGCAGCTCCTGGTACGAGCAGTACTTC.